This TCR beta chain was captured by sequencing in a study of immune cell composition in non-small cell lung cancer. Study as a whole: Lung adenocarcinoma or squamous carcinoma made up most tumours.

Note on this clone: Its antigen is unknown.

TCRdb keeps only in-frame clones here, not all; method: immunoSEQ multiplex PCR. In the table there are about 2,900 clones, around 72% of which are singletons. Findings and caveats of the study: Tumour-associated clones >0.5% occurred in approximately 31% of adenocarcinomas, 75% of squamous.

Unmatched junction bases numbered 9, after V lost 1 base and J lost 5 bases. The germline CDR1 and CDR2 sequences are LGHNT and FRNRAP. The CDR3 runs 16 residues. The specimen was lung tumor tissue. The receptor's source is a human donor with non-small cell lung cancer. The chain is built from TRBV12-5 and TRBJ2-5; 8 bases fit TRBD1. CDR3 nucleotide sequence: TGTGCTAGTGGTTTGGGCTTTGGACAGGGTAAGGAGACCCAGTACTTC. Protein product: CASGLGFGQGKETQYF.